This TCR beta chain originates from a study of naive and memory T cell subsets. Broader study findings: TCRs were reportedly recovered from both biopsy types, mostly tuberculin test sites. This RNA-based method may be sensitive to activation-related transcript changes.

This clonotype has just a few counts. No antigen is known for it. Sample treatment: skin biopsy from PPD injection site in Mantoux-positive individual. An oligonucleotide containing a UMI was ligated to the 3' end of TCR cDNA. Individuals with a positive Mantoux test gave biopsies from PPD-injected skin. From germline, CDR1 is SQVTM and CDR2 ANQGSEA. Trimming took 5 bases from V and 6 from J; bases not matched to a gene: 9. CDR3 length: 13 residues. The SP2 primer and nested alpha and beta constant region primers amplified ligated cDNA in four rounds. Each CDR3 protein is one row after TCRdb ran MiXCR on the UMI-ligation and nested PCR reads. The sample consists of 25,000 to 35,000 distinct CDR3 sequences, roughly 7.3% of them appearing once.

V is TRBV29-1 and J is TRBJ1-2; 7 bases are shared with TRBD1. Here the sequenced sample was skin, taken from a tuberculin skin test site. This clonotype originated in an adult in good health. Written as DNA, the CDR3 is TGCAGCGTTTCCCAATTTCAGGGGGATGGCTACACCTTC. Translated, it gives CSVSQFQGDGYTF.